The 26 T cell receptor beta chains below all came from one sample that was sequenced in a study of shared clonotypes between healthy human individuals (dated by TCRdb to the early 2020s). Library prep was done by the immunoSEQ multiplex PCR assay. Not all clones reach the TCRdb copy of this immuneACCESS table, which keeps in-frame sequences only. Checked studies attribute under half of the gap to unresolved V genes and leave the rest unexplained. This sample holds roughly 1,100,000 clones; around 76% were observed only once. The leading ten clones occupy 1.4% of the sample. Sequencing input: memory CD4+ T cells sorted from blood. Taken with the paper, the label for cell subset or site translates to: CD45RA-negative fraction. These receptor sequences come from a man aged 18 to 29 in good health.

This clone was seen just once. The rearrangement joins TRBV7-9 to TRBJ2-2; D ambiguous. The germline CDR1 and CDR2 sequences are SEHNR and FQNEAQ (reference sequence). Trimming removed 2 bases at V and 1 base at J, with 8 bases between. CDR3 length: 15 amino acids. CDR3 nucleotides: TGTGCCAGCAGCTTAATCGCAGGGAACACCGGGGAGCTGTTTTTT. It specifies CASSLIAGNTGELFF.

This sequence joins TRBV9 and TRBJ2-3; a possible D gene is TRBD1 (5 bases). V was clipped by 3 bases and J by 12 bases, with 17 bases between them. CDR3 length: 13 amino acids. In germline, CDR1 is SGDLS, CDR2 YYNGEE. CDR3 sequence: CASSALDGAGQYF. CDR3 DNA sequence: TGTGCCAGCAGCGCCCTTGATGGGGCTGGACAGTATTTT.

This chain links TRBV19 with TRBJ2-7; perhaps D is TRBD1 or TRBD2 (6 bases each). The CDR3 is 15 amino acids. Per the germline V gene, CDR1 is LNHDA and CDR2 is SQIVND (reference sequence). V was trimmed by 4 bases and J by 1 base, leaving 14 bases between them. This CDR3 reads CASSTRGEASYEQYF. DNA of the CDR3: TGTGCCAGTAGTACGAGGGGGGAAGCGTCCTACGAGCAGTACTTC.

In its sample, this clone was seen once. The V call is TRBV5-6, the J call TRBJ2-1, with 9 bases identical to TRBD1. Germline-derived CDR1 and CDR2 are SGHDT and YYEEEE. The CDR3 spans 16 residues. V lost 4 bases and J lost 6; bases outside the gene matches: 11. DNA of the CDR3: TGTGCCAGCAGCGCAACCGGGACAGGGTTGAGCAATGAGCAGTTCTTC. This translates into CASSATGTGLSNEQFF.

The V and J genes are TRBV19 and TRBJ1-2, with 9 bases fitting TRBD1. The CDR3 is 13 amino acids. The V gene end was trimmed by 5 bases and the J gene end by 7 bases; junction bases not matched to a gene: 5. CDR1 is LNHDA, CDR2 SQIVND, per germline (reference sequence). CDR3 nucleotide sequence: TGTGCCAGTAGTCAACAGGGGGCGGCTGGCTACACCTTC. This encodes CASSQQGAAGYTF.

This chain uses TRBV7-2 with TRBJ2-5; possibly TRBD2 for D (6 bases). The V end lost 5 bases, the J end lost 2 bases, and 21 bases lay between the germline ends. CDR1 and CDR2 (germline): SGHTA, FQGNSA. The CDR3 spans 17 residues. The CDR3 nucleotides are TGTGCCAGCAGCCCCGGAGGGGCTAGCGCCACGCAAGAGACCCAGTACTTC. Protein product: CASSPGGASATQETQYF.

J is TRBJ2-3 and V is TRBV5-1; 7 nucleotides align to TRBD2. This CDR3 is 16 amino acids long. J lost 3 bases, V lost 2 bases, and 9 bases had no gene match. The germline V gene encodes CDR1 SGHRS and CDR2 YFSETQ. CDR3 loop: CASSFEGRGGTDTQYF. The DNA of the CDR3 is TGCGCCAGCAGCTTTGAAGGAAGGGGAGGGACAGATACGCAGTATTTT.

The genes are TRBV5-1 and TRBJ1-1; possibly TRBD1 for D (5 bases). The germline V gene has CDR1 SGHRS and CDR2 YFSETQ. The germline V and J ends were trimmed by 4 bases and 1 base, with 14 bases remaining between them. The CDR3 extends over 15 amino acids. The CDR3 coding sequence is TGCGCCAGCAGCCCAGCGGGGGACCCGAACACTGAAGCTTTCTTT. It translates to CASSPAGDPNTEAFF.

Concerning this clone itself: The sample has other DNA sequences that encode this CDR3 too. The chain has TRBV4-3 and TRBJ2-3; 8 bases map to TRBD2. The J segment lost 0 bases and the V segment lost 4 bases, leaving 3 bases of the junction unmatched. Germline values: CDR1 LGHNA, CDR2 YSLEER. This CDR3 has 15 amino acids. The CDR3 DNA is TGCGCCAGCAGCCCAACTAGCGGTAGCACAGATACGCAGTATTTT. Protein sequence: CASSPTSGSTDTQYF.

Regarding this clone: Other DNA sequences in the sample encode the same CDR3. This sequence joins TRBV11-3 and TRBJ2-1, with D tentatively TRBD1 or TRBD2 (6 bases each). The CDR3 contains 14 residues. Germline-derived CDR1 and CDR2 are SGHNT and YENEEA. Trimming pared 2 bases from V and 4 bases from J, leaving 9 bases between. In DNA, the CDR3 is TGTGCCAGCAGCTTACAGGGGACTTACAATGAGCAGTTCTTC. Its protein is CASSLQGTYNEQFF.

In its sample, this clone was seen a few times. The same CDR3 also results from other DNA sequences found in this sample. V usage is TRBV27 and J usage is TRBJ1-2; tentative D call: TRBD1 (5 bases). CDR1 and CDR2 from the germline V gene are MNHEY and SMNVEV (reference sequence). The CDR3 covers 13 residues. V lost 3 bases, J lost 2 bases, and 7 bases lay in between. Here the CDR3 reads CASSLGGNYGYTF. CDR3 in DNA: TGTGCCAGCAGTTTGGGGGGGAACTATGGCTACACCTTC.

The chain employs TRBV7-2 and TRBJ1-4, with 8 bases aligning to TRBD1. CDR3 length equals 15 residues. V shed 5 bases, J shed 10 bases, and the junction held 12 bases outside the gene matches. Per the germline V gene, CDR1 is SGHTA and CDR2 is FQGNSA. The CDR3 coding sequence is TGTGCCAGCAGCCCCAACGACAGGGGAAGCGCAAAACTGTTTTTT. It yields the protein CASSPNDRGSAKLFF.

As to this clone: A read error may explain this, as a much larger clone is one base away. The J gene is TRBJ2-2, the V gene TRBV7-9, with a possible D match to TRBD1 (6 bases). Trimming pared 6 bases from V and 4 bases from J, leaving 9 bases between. The germline V gene encodes CDR1 SEHNR and CDR2 FQNEAQ (reference sequence). The CDR3 extends over 13 amino acids. The chain's CDR3 is CASRVQGTGELFF. CDR3 DNA sequence: TGTGCCAGCAGGGTACAGGGCACCGGGGAGCTGTTTTTT.

Note on this clone: The same CDR3 is also encoded by other DNA sequences in this sample. The chain employs TRBV6-1 and TRBJ1-5, with D unclear. The germline V and J ends were trimmed by 1 base and 6 bases, with 4 bases remaining between them. Germline V gene lookup returns CDR1 MNHNS and CDR2 SASEGT. The CDR3 length is 12 residues. The CDR3 nucleotides read TGTGCCAGCAGTGAAGTAGGTCAGCCCCAGCATTTT. Its translation is CASSEVGQPQHF.

The chain joins TRBV27 to TRBJ1-1; D gene ambiguous. With 4 bases removed from V and 3 bases from J, the gap between germline ends came to 12 bases. Germline CDR1 and CDR2: MNHEY and SMNVEV (reference sequence). The CDR3 consists of 14 residues. The CDR3, as DNA: TGTGCCAGCAGTTACGGTCCCCCTGACACTGAAGCTTTCTTT. Translation: CASSYGPPDTEAFF.

The table lists this clone with a few counts. This rearrangement joins TRBV27 to TRBJ2-3; tentatively, D is TRBD2 (6 bases). In germline, CDR1 is MNHEY, CDR2 SMNVEV (reference sequence). Trimming took 7 bases from V and 1 from J, leaving 12 bases between them. This CDR3 is 14 amino acids long. The CDR3 region has the DNA TGTGCCAGCAAGCCGGGGGTCCGCACAGATACGCAGTATTTT. Its protein is CASKPGVRTDTQYF.

The V call is TRBV5-1, the J call TRBJ2-3; D unresolved. V was clipped by 1 base and J by 1 base, with 7 bases between them. The CDR3 length is 14 residues. Per germline, CDR1 SGHRS and CDR2 YFSETQ. CDR3 nucleotides: TGCGCCAGCAGCTTGTACTGGGGCACAGATACGCAGTATTTT. It translates to CASSLYWGTDTQYF. Combining the CDR3 with reference TRBV5-1 and TRBJ2-3 gives the whole variable domain KAGVTQTPRYLIKTRGQQVTLSCSPISGHRSVSWYQQTPGQGLQFLFEYFSETQRNKGNFPGRFSGRQFSNSRSEMNVSTLELGDSALYLCASSLYWGTDTQYFGPGTRLTVL.

The genes are TRBV7-4 and TRBJ2-5; D is ambiguous. The CDR3 extends over 18 amino acids. The ends were cut back, 4 bases at V and 1 base at J, with 22 bases in the middle. Germline CDR1 reads SGHVT; CDR2 reads SQSDAQ. Here the CDR3 reads CASSSIWPRRYCQETQYF. DNA of the CDR3: TGTGCCAGCAGCTCCATCTGGCCGCGGCGGTATTGCCAAGAGACCCAGTACTTC.

Concerning this clone: The identical CDR3 is also encoded by other nucleotide sequences in the sample. The chain recombines TRBV5-1 with TRBJ2-1; 8 nucleotides align to TRBD1. The junction had 3 bases not matched to a gene; V was cut back by 4 bases and J by 3 bases. CDR3 length equals 14 residues. Looked up from germline, CDR1 is SGHRS and CDR2 is YFSETQ. As DNA, the CDR3 is TGCGCCAGCAGCCCGGGACAGGTCTACAATGAGCAGTTCTTC. It is translated as CASSPGQVYNEQFF.

The chain has TRBV19 and TRBJ1-1; D remains ambiguous. CDR1 and CDR2 from the germline V gene are LNHDA and SQIVND (reference sequence). Trimming took off 5 bases at V and 5 bases at J, with 15 bases between the two ends. The CDR3 contains 14 residues. Here the CDR3 reads CASSPRHPGTEAFF. CDR3 nucleotides: TGTGCCAGTAGTCCCCGCCATCCGGGGACTGAAGCTTTCTTT.

This chain uses TRBV7-9 with TRBJ2-3; D possibly corresponds to TRBD1 (5 bases). The CDR3 is 15 residues long. The ends were cut back, 3 bases at V and 2 bases at J, with 12 bases in the middle. Germline values: CDR1 SEHNR, CDR2 FQNEAQ (reference sequence). The CDR3 loop is CASSFPGIDTDTQYF. DNA for the CDR3: TGTGCCAGCAGCTTTCCAGGGATAGACACAGATACGCAGTATTTT.

V usage is TRBV5-1 and J usage is TRBJ2-7; D gene uncertain. The ends were cut back, 4 bases at V and 0 bases at J, with 8 bases in the middle. Looked up from germline, CDR1 is SGHRS and CDR2 is YFSETQ. CDR3 size: 13 residues. The CDR3 sequence: CASSPTNSYEQYF. CDR3 nucleotide sequence: TGCGCCAGCAGCCCTACGAACTCCTACGAGCAGTACTTC.

J is TRBJ1-1 and V is TRBV18, with a tentative D call TRBD1 (6 bases). The V and J ends lost 5 bases and 0 bases respectively, with 13 bases between them. Germline CDR1 and CDR2: KGHSH and LQKENI. The CDR3 sequence is 15 residues long. The CDR3 nucleotides are TGTGCCAGCTCAGGAACAGGGAACATGAACACTGAAGCTTTCTTT. Translation gives CASSGTGNMNTEAFF.

The J gene is TRBJ2-5, the V gene TRBV20-1; D may be TRBD2 (5 bases). The CDR3 spans 10 residues. V dropped 7 bases and J dropped 9 bases, with 12 bases sitting between them. Germline CDR1 reads DFQATT; CDR2 reads SNEGSKA (reference sequence). DNA for the CDR3: TGCAGTGTGGACTGGATGGCCCAGTACTTC. Protein product: CSVDWMAQYF.

Here the CDR3 reads CASSLQYTGQETQYF. The CDR3 DNA follows: TGTGCCAGCAGTTTACAGTACACCGGGCAAGAGACCCAGTACTTC. The chain links TRBV28 to TRBJ2-5; D remains unclear. Trimming pared 2 bases from V and 2 bases from J, leaving 12 bases between. CDR3 length: 15 residues. Germline assignment: CDR1 MDHEN and CDR2 SYDVKM.

The CDR3 DNA follows: TGTGCCAGCAGAGACGGGACGGGAAACACCATATATTTT. Its translation: CASRDGTGNTIYF. The V gene is TRBV7-9, the J gene TRBJ1-3, with D possibly matching TRBD1 (5 bases). The germline V gene has CDR1 SEHNR and CDR2 FQNEAQ (reference sequence). The CDR3 spans 13 residues. Trimming shortened V by 6 bases and J by 4 bases, and 10 bases separated the two germline ends. Looking up the rest from reference TRBV7-9 and TRBJ1-3 gives the full variable domain: DTGVSQNPRHKITKRGQNVTFRCDPISEHNRLYWYRQTLGQGPEFLTYFQNEAQLEKSRLLSDRFSAERPKGSFSTLEIQRTEQGDSAMYLCASRDGTGNTIYFGEGSWLTVV.